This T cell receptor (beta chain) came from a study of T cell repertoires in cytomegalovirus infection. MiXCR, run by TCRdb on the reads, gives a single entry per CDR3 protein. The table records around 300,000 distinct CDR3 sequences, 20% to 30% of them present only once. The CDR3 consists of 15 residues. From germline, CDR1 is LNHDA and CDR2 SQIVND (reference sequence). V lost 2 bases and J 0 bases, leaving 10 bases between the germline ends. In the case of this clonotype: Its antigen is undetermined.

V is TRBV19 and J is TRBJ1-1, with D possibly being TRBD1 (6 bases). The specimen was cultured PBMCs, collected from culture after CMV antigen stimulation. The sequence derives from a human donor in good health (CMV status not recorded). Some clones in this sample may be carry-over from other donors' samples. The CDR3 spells CASSITGLMNTEAFF. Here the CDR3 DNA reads TGTGCCAGTAGTATAACAGGGCTTATGAACACTGAAGCTTTCTTT.